These T cell receptor beta chains were read from a single sample in a study of cytomegalovirus exposure and HLA in healthy donors. TCRdb keeps only in-frame clones here, not all; method: immunoSEQ multiplex PCR. The table has approximately 200,000 clones, more than 75% seen once; the top ten hold roughly 6%. Sequencing was done on a sample of PBMCs. These receptors came from a woman between 50 and 59 years old in good health and CMV-seropositive. Both conserved end residues are part of each CDR3. D genes are given only for firm matches. The size field is filled for only some rows; it gives once, few, many or a size class.

D: TRBD1
size: NA
V: TRBV28
J: TRBJ2-5
CDR3: CASAQGAMGETQYF
DNA: TGTGCCAGCGCTCAGGGGGCGATGGGAGAGACCCAGTACTTC

D: TRBD2
size: NA
V: TRBV6-1
J: TRBJ2-1
CDR3: CASSENQGGGAGEQFF
DNA: TGTGCCAGCAGTGAAAATCAAGGCGGGGGGGCCGGTGAGCAGTTCTTC

D: TRBD2
size: NA
V: TRBV10-3
J: TRBJ2-1
CDR3: CATVREGLNEQFF
DNA: TGTGCAACGGTTCGGGAGGGCCTTAATGAGCAGTTCTTC

D: TRBD1
size: NA
V: TRBV5-8
J: TRBJ2-3
CDR3: CASSPDRGRTDTQYF
DNA: TGTGCCAGCAGCCCTGACAGGGGTAGGACAGATACGCAGTATTTT

D: NA
size: NA
V: TRBV14
J: TRBJ1-1
CDR3: CASSQETFVQRPEAFF
DNA: TGTGCCAGCAGCCAAGAAACCTTCGTGCAGAGGCCTGAAGCTTTCTTT

D: TRBD2
size: NA
V: TRBV19
J: TRBJ2-3
CDR3: CASSPRLASTDTQYF
DNA: TGTGCCAGTAGTCCCCGACTAGCAAGCACAGATACGCAGTATTTT

D: TRBD1
size: few
V: TRBV19
J: TRBJ2-7
CDR3: CASTPRQGATYEQYF
DNA: TGTGCCAGTACCCCCCGACAGGGGGCTACCTACGAGCAGTACTTC

D: NA
size: NA
V: TRBV27
J: TRBJ2-2
CDR3: CASSFITGELFF
DNA: TGTGCCAGCAGTTTCATCACCGGGGAGCTGTTTTTT

D: NA
size: once
V: TRBV9
J: TRBJ2-1
CDR3: CASSVVGGYNEQFF
DNA: TGTGCCAGCAGCGTAGTTGGAGGTTACAATGAGCAGTTCTTC

D: NA
size: NA
V: TRBV28
J: TRBJ2-7
CDR3: CASLTQGAPYEQYF
DNA: TGTGCCAGTCTGACACAGGGTGCCCCCTACGAGCAGTACTTC

D: NA
size: NA
V: TRBV15
J: TRBJ1-1
CDR3: CATSSPGNLGPTEAFF
DNA: TGTGCCACCAGCAGCCCTGGGAACCTGGGGCCCACTGAAGCTTTCTTT

D: NA
size: NA
V: TRBV18
J: TRBJ1-1
CDR3: CASSPSGGDTEAFF
DNA: TGTGCCAGCTCACCTTCTGGAGGGGACACTGAAGCTTTCTTT

D: NA
size: NA
V: TRBV21-1
J: TRBJ1-2
CDR3: CASSRRQGYGYTF
DNA: TGTGCCAGCAGCAGACGACAGGGTTATGGCTACACCTTC

D: NA
size: once
V: TRBV5-4
J: TRBJ1-4
CDR3: CASSLSSTNEKLFF
DNA: TGTGCCAGCAGCTTGAGCTCAACTAATGAAAAACTGTTTTTT

D: NA
size: NA
V: TRBV28
J: TRBJ1-3
CDR3: CASSSGGPGNTIYF
DNA: TGTGCCAGCAGTTCGGGAGGGCCAGGGAACACCATATATTTT

D: NA
size: NA
V: TRBV28
J: TRBJ2-7
CDR3: CASSFRLSTLSYEQYF
DNA: TGTGCCAGCAGCTTCAGACTTTCAACCCTCTCCTACGAGCAGTACTTC

D: TRBD2
size: NA
V: TRBV15
J: TRBJ2-3
CDR3: CATSRDVAGGRTDTQYF
DNA: TGTGCCACCAGCAGAGATGTGGCGGGAGGGCGAACAGATACGCAGTATTTT

D: TRBD1
size: NA
V: TRBV6-6
J: TRBJ2-1
CDR3: CASRNTGDNEQFF
DNA: TGTGCCAGCAGGAATACAGGGGACAATGAGCAGTTCTTC

D: TRBD1
size: NA
V: TRBV6-5
J: TRBJ1-1
CDR3: CASSSPYSGGTNEAFF
DNA: TGTGCCAGCAGTTCACCATACTCAGGGGGTACCAATGAAGCTTTCTTT

D: TRBD1
size: NA
V: TRBV7-2
J: TRBJ2-4
CDR3: CASSGQGAKNIQYF
DNA: TGTGCCAGCAGCGGACAGGGTGCCAAAAACATTCAGTACTTC

D: NA
size: NA
V: TRBV2
J: TRBJ1-1
CDR3: CASSEDAGIGTEAFF
DNA: TGTGCCAGCAGTGAAGACGCAGGGATTGGGACTGAAGCTTTCTTT

D: TRBD1
size: many
V: TRBV5-6
J: TRBJ1-2
CDR3: CASSQQGAVGYTF
DNA: TGTGCCAGCAGCCAACAGGGGGCGGTTGGCTACACCTTC

D: TRBD1
size: NA
V: TRBV7-6
J: TRBJ2-1
CDR3: CASSPGTGTNEQFF
DNA: TGTGCCAGCAGCCCCGGGACAGGGACCAATGAGCAGTTCTTC

D: TRBD1
size: once
V: TRBV28
J: TRBJ1-1
CDR3: CASSLRSTGKSEAFF
DNA: TGTGCCAGCAGTTTAAGGTCGACAGGGAAGTCTGAAGCTTTCTTT

D: TRBD2
size: NA
V: TRBV30
J: TRBJ2-3
CDR3: CAWDLAGGLDTQYF
DNA: TGTGCCTGGGACCTAGCGGGTGGGCTAGATACGCAGTATTTT

D: NA
size: NA
V: TRBV27
J: TRBJ2-3
CDR3: CASSYSPSSDSFTDTQYF
DNA: TGTGCCAGCAGTTATAGCCCATCCTCGGACAGTTTCACAGATACGCAGTATTTT

D: NA
size: NA
V: TRBV4-3
J: TRBJ2-7
CDR3: CASSQGVESSYEQYF
DNA: TGCGCCAGCAGCCAAGGAGTAGAGAGCTCCTACGAGCAGTACTTC

D: NA
size: NA
V: TRBV28
J: TRBJ2-3
CDR3: CASSAGGSGKDTQYF
DNA: TGTGCCAGCTCGGCTGGGGGGAGCGGAAAAGATACGCAGTATTTT

D: TRBD1
size: few
V: TRBV9
J: TRBJ1-2
CDR3: CASSVDPTGARSGYTF
DNA: TGTGCCAGCAGCGTAGACCCCACAGGGGCAAGGAGTGGCTACACCTTC

D: NA
size: few
V: TRBV7-7
J: TRBJ2-1
CDR3: CASSSGSYNEQFF
DNA: TGTGCTAGCAGCTCGGGGTCCTACAATGAGCAGTTCTTC

D: TRBD2
size: NA
V: TRBV28
J: TRBJ2-1
CDR3: CASSLPTSGGDNNEQFF
DNA: TGTGCCAGCAGTCTACCGACTAGCGGGGGAGACAACAATGAGCAGTTCTTC

D: TRBD1
size: NA
V: TRBV18
J: TRBJ2-5
CDR3: CASSPTGGLTETQYF
DNA: TGTGCCAGCTCACCCACAGGGGGACTGACTGAGACCCAGTACTTC

D: NA
size: NA
V: TRBV21-1
J: TRBJ2-2
CDR3: CASSRYGTRFLGELFF
DNA: TGTGCCAGCAGCAGGTATGGGACTAGGTTTCTCGGGGAGCTGTTTTTT